The present entry profiles one T cell receptor beta chain with its context. What it binds is not known. The time point here: cycle 4 day 1 (C4D1), after five to seven weeks of nivolumab. Exposure to brentuximab vedotin varied, and each patient had relapsed following autologous stem cell transplantation. Thawed PBMCs were subjected to magnetic negative selection, which yielded isolated CD8+ T cells. Germline CDR1 is MNHEY and CDR2 is SMNVEV (reference sequence). The CDR3 contains 15 residues. V was cut by 6 bases and J by 7 bases, with 21 bases left in between. Profiling relied on immunoSEQ multiplex PCR, and the TCRdb table lists in-frame clones only, not all of them. The sample carries about 6,800 clones, about 60% recorded once. The data derive from a study of PD-1 blockade in classical Hodgkin lymphoma. Background on the study: It was nivolumab at 3 mg/kg, given intravenously every 2 weeks, that patients received. Findings of the study overall: In CD4+ cells, TCR diversity went up significantly by C4D1, but in CD8+ cells it did not. Those starting nivolumab under 1 year post-ASCT were excluded. Reports indicated that newly diagnosed patients had lower baseline TCR diversity than healthy donors did.

The sequenced sample was CD8+ T cells from blood, obtained before the fourth cycle of nivolumab. The V call is TRBV27, the J call TRBJ2-5; D tentatively fits TRBD1 or TRBD2 (6 bases each). The TCR originated in a human donor with classical Hodgkin lymphoma. CDR3 sequence: CASSYHSGGGGTQYF. The DNA for the CDR3 is TGTGCCAGCAGCTATCATAGCGGAGGAGGGGGGACCCAGTACTTC.